The clone carrying this T cell receptor beta chain was found a few times. Its cognate antigen is unknown. This specimen belongs to a study of blood T cells in healthy people across ages. Study conclusions and caveats: Higher diversity and more naive CD4+ cells were features of long-lived donors, compared to aged donors. Considered underestimates were the diversity estimates obtained from one million T cells.

A second PCR of roughly 7 to 11 cycles used a sample-barcoded 5' primer and a J-beta primer mix. TCRdb reanalysed the 5' RACE reads using MiXCR and keeps one entry per CDR3 protein. This repertoire shows around 1.5 million distinct CDR3 sequences, about 31% found once; its top ten account for approximately 10%. There were at least 5 micrograms of total RNA extracted from every sample. CDR3 length: 16 residues. The ends were cut back, 5 bases at V and 1 base at J, with 16 bases in the middle. CDR1 is SGHTA and CDR2 is FQGNSA in the germline V gene. The material sequenced was blood. This chain uses TRBV7-2 with TRBJ2-3, with D unclear. The receptor's source is a woman aged 25 to 39 in good health. The CDR3 DNA follows: TGTGCCAGCAGCATAGGGCGGCTAGACCGCACAGATACGCAGTATTTT. Amino acid sequence: CASSIGRLDRTDTQYF.